What follows describes a single T cell receptor beta chain. Antigen unknown. This sample was included in a study of shared clonotypes between healthy human individuals. Regarding the study as a whole: Naive subsets, compared against memory subsets, generally had larger estimated richness values.

The CDR3 is made up of 18 amino acids. V dropped 6 bases and J dropped 0 bases, with 21 bases sitting between them. Germline CDR1 SNHLY, CDR2 FYNNEI. TCRdb keeps only in-frame clones here, not all; method: immunoSEQ multiplex PCR. Here the sample spans roughly 1.5 million clones, approximately 98% being singletons. The sample was naive CD4+ T cells sorted from blood. Described subset: CD45RA+ positively selected. This TCR came from a man aged 25 to 40 in good health. This chain joins TRBV2 and TRBJ1-3, with D perhaps matching TRBD1 (6 bases). DNA of the CDR3: TGTGCCAGCAGACAAGGGGGTTTCCTACAACTCTCTGGAAACACCATATATTTT. Its protein is CASRQGGFLQLSGNTIYF.